The clone carrying this T cell receptor beta chain came up many times. This sample is part of a study of response to subunit inactivated influenza vaccine. TCRdb re-derived calls from the RT-PCR reads in MiXCR, one entry per CDR3 protein. The sample lists roughly 500,000 distinct CDR3 sequences; under 30% were seen once. Germline V CDR1 and CDR2: SGHTA, FQGNSA. V was shortened by 0 bases and J by 4 bases, with 12 bases between the two germline ends. The CDR3 is made up of 15 amino acids. The same sample was also used in a study of T cells expressing NK-cell markers. This second study says: Generation of TCR beta cDNA was performed by 5'RACE template switching incorporating UMIs. TCR beta repertoires came from sorted CD3+CD56+NKG2C+, CD3+CD56+NKG2C- and CD3+CD56-NKG2C+ T cells. Several donors likewise had their CD3+CD56-NKG2C+ fraction led by these clonotypes.

This sample comprised CD4+ T cells sorted from PBMCs, obtained 11 to 12 days after vaccination. J is TRBJ2-5 and V is TRBV7-2; D possibly corresponds to TRBD1 (7 bases). This clonotype originated in a man aged 50-59 years who received an inactivated influenza vaccine. CDR3 nucleotide sequence: TGTGCCAGCAGCTTAGCGCAGGGGGGCGCAGAGACCCAGTACTTC. Translation: CASSLAQGGAETQYF.